This passage covers 8 T cell receptor beta chains from one sample sequenced in a study of blood T cells in healthy people across ages. The second PCR ran roughly 7 to 12 cycles with a sample-barcoded 5' primer and J-beta primers. MiXCR, applied by TCRdb to the 5' RACE reads, yields one record per CDR3 protein. The sample carries about 1.1 million distinct CDR3 sequences, roughly two fifths recorded once. Sequencing was performed on blood. These receptors were collected from a man aged 18-30 years in good health.

This clonotype showed up just a few times. The CDR3 here is CSVDPGPGYGYTF. In DNA, the CDR3 is TGCAGCGTAGATCCGGGCCCAGGCTATGGCTACACCTTC. This rearrangement joins TRBV29-1 to TRBJ1-2, with no clear D. V was cut by 6 bases and J by 4 bases, with 15 bases left in between. CDR3 length: 13 residues. The V gene's germline CDR1 is SQVTM and CDR2 ANQGSEA.

J is TRBJ2-1 and V is TRBV12-3 or TRBV12-4; 11 bases are a match to TRBD1. The last part of the DNA fits TRBJ2-7 better; the J call may be wrong. This CDR3 comprises 15 residues. CDR3 in DNA: TGTGCCAGCAGTCACCGGGACAGGGGGGGAGTTGAGCAGTACTTC. Protein: CASSHRDRGGVEQYF.

The J gene is TRBJ2-2, the V gene TRBV29-1; D not certain. This CDR3 is 12 amino acids long. Germline V gives CDR1 SQVTM, CDR2 ANQGSEA. The CDR3 sequence is CSGQLVTGELFF. CDR3 in DNA: TGCAGTGGGCAGCTGGTCACCGGGGAGCTGTTTTTT.

With respect to this clonotype: A single base separates this from a much larger clone, so it may be a read error. The rearrangement joins TRBV7-2 to TRBJ2-1; 9 positions agree with TRBD1. The CDR3 is 16 residues long. The germline gives CDR1 SGHTA, CDR2 FQGNSA. Here the CDR3 reads CACSLDAGTGYSEQFF. CDR3 nucleotides: TGTGCCTGCAGCTTAGATGCTGGGACAGGGTATAGTGAGCAGTTCTTC.

This chain links TRBV6-6 with TRBJ2-1; D is possibly TRBD1 or TRBD2 (5 bases each). Germline CDR1 MNHNY, CDR2 SVGAGI (reference sequence). The CDR3 runs to 16 residues. The ends were cut back, 6 bases at V and 5 bases at J, with 20 bases in the middle. CDR3 in DNA: TGTGCCAGCAGCCCCCGGGCACGGGGCCCCAACAATGAGCAGTTCTTC. Residues: CASSPRARGPNNEQFF.

This clonotype was recorded once. The chain carries TRBV20-1 and TRBJ2-2, with D tentatively TRBD2 (5 bases). The length of the CDR3 is 19 residues. Germline V gives CDR1 DFQATT, CDR2 SNEGSKA (reference sequence). Trimming stripped 1 base from V and 0 bases from J, with 21 bases between. CDR3 sequence (DNA): TGCAGTGCTAGAGCCAGCGGCCCGGTATCTGGGACGAACACCGGGGAGCTGTTTTTT. This codes for CSARASGPVSGTNTGELFF.

The chain has TRBV6-2 or TRBV6-3 and TRBJ2-2; D may match TRBD1 or TRBD2 (5 bases each). Germline V gene lookup returns CDR1 MNHEY and CDR2 SVGEGT. V was shortened by 7 bases and J by 3 bases, with 15 bases between the two germline ends. This CDR3 contains 15 residues. In DNA, the CDR3 is TGTGCCAGCACTGATGAGAGGGGCTACACCGGGGAGCTGTTTTTT. Translated, it gives CASTDERGYTGELFF.

The chain has TRBV30 and TRBJ1-1, with a weak D call TRBD1 (6 bases). Trimming pared 5 bases from V and 5 bases from J, leaving 21 bases between. The CDR3 totals 15 residues. The germline gives CDR1 GTSNPN, CDR2 SVGIG (reference sequence). The CDR3 reads CAWGTVRGAKTEAFF. The CDR3 DNA is TGTGCCTGGGGAACGGTACGGGGGGCTAAAACTGAAGCTTTCTTT.